Listed below are T cell receptor beta chains from one sample, sequenced in a study of CD8+ T cells in alopecia areata. Using immunoSEQ multiplex PCR, the repertoire was profiled, and TCRdb retains in-frame clones only, with some absent. This sample has roughly 120,000 clones, with 35% to 40% found just once. Source material: CD4+ T cells sorted from blood. The receptor source for this set is a human donor with alopecia areata. The CDR3 runs from the conserved cysteine through the conserved F or W. Fields, in order: clone size, J gene, V gene, CDR3 protein. Some rows have no size entry. The others give once, few or many, or a class for an expanded clone.

NA | TRBJ1-1 | TRBV28 | CASTTAEGQGFF
few | TRBJ2-5 | TRBV29-1 | CSVSGQAWETQYF
NA | TRBJ2-1 | TRBV7-9 | CASSLGDRVYNEQFF
few | TRBJ2-1 | TRBV19 | CASTGTNEQFF
few | TRBJ2-1 | TRBV29-1 | CSGSIPGQGSYEQFF
NA | TRBJ2-3 | TRBV7-9 | CASSLVARSTDTQYF
NA | TRBJ2-5 | TRBV7-9 | CASSLGGGRAYQETQYF
once | TRBJ1-1 | TRBV7-2 | CASSKQGGGTEAFF
few | TRBJ1-1 | TRBV29-1 | CSVEPTSDRATEAFF
NA | TRBJ2-1 | TRBV4-1 | CASSQPGQGHNEQFF
few | TRBJ1-2 | TRBV29-1 | CSVGRRGRESYGYTF
few | TRBJ1-4 | TRBV7-8 | CASSLTWTGGEKLFF
once | TRBJ2-7 | TRBV13 | CASSSRPPAYEQYF
NA | TRBJ2-5 | TRBV5-1 | CASSSPPRTETQYF
NA | TRBJ1-5 | TRBV29-1 | CSVEQGGGQPQHF
few | TRBJ2-7 | TRBV29-1 | CSVERDSSYEQYF